This T cell receptor beta chain was identified during a study of shared clonotypes between healthy human individuals. As for the study in general: Each donor's CD4 naive and CD4 memory cells filled three plates apiece, CD8 naive two, and CD8 memory one.

As concerns this clone: What it binds is not known.

The study, taken as a whole, reports: Some naive CD4 clonotypes, roughly 5%, turned up in common across several donors.

Sequencing used immunoSEQ multiplex PCR; TCRdb keeps in-frame clones, though not all of them. The table has about 1.5 million clones, 95% to 99% seen once; the top ten hold around 0.45%. Germline V gene lookup returns CDR1 LNHDA and CDR2 SQIVND (reference sequence). CDR3 length equals 14 residues. The J segment lost 2 bases and the V segment lost 4 bases, leaving 4 bases of the junction unmatched. All donors were healthy HIV-negative adults lacking recent acute infections or vaccinations. This TCR derives from a man younger than 40 in good health. Sequenced material: naive CD4+ T cells sorted from blood. This sample's subset: CD45RA+ positively selected. The chain combines TRBV19 with TRBJ2-7; 8 nucleotides match TRBD1. The CDR3 bases are TGTGCCAGTAGTACCCGACAGGGGCCCTACGAGCAGTACTTC. Its protein product is CASSTRQGPYEQYF. Supplemented by reference TRBV19 and TRBJ2-7, the full variable domain reads DGGITQSPKYLFRKEGQNVTLSCEQNLNHDAMYWYRQDPGQGLRLIYYSQIVNDFQKGDIAEGYSVSREKKESFPLTVTSAQKNPTAFYLCASSTRQGPYEQYFGPGTRLTVT.